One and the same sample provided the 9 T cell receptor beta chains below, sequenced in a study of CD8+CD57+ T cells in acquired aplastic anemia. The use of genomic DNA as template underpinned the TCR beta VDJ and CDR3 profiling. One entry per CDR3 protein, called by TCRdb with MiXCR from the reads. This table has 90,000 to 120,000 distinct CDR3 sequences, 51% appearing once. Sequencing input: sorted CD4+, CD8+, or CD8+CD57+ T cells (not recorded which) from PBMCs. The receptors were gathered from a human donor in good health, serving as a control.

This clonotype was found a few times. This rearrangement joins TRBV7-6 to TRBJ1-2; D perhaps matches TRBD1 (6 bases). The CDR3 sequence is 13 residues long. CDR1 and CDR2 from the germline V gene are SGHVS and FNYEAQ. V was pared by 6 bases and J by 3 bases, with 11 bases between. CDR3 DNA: TGTGCCAGCAGTGGACAGTATGACTATGGCTACACCTTC. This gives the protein CASSGQYDYGYTF.

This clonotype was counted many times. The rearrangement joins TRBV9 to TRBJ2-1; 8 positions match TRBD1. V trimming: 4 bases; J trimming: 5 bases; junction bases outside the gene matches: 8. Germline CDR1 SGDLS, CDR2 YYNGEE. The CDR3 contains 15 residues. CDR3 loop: CASSPPGGRNNEQFF. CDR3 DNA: TGTGCCAGCAGCCCCCCAGGGGGCCGCAACAATGAGCAGTTCTTC.

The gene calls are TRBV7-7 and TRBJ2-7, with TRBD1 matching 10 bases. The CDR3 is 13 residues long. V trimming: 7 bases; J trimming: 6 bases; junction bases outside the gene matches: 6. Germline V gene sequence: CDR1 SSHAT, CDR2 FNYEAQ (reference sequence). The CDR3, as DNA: TGTGCCAGCAATGGACAGGGGGTTGGCGAGCAGTACGTC. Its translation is CASNGQGVGEQYV.

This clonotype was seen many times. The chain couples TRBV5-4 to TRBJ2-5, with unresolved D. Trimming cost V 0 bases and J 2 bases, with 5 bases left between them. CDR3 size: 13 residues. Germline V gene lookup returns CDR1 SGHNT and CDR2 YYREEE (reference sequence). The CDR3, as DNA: TGTGCCAGCAGCTTGGCCCTTCAAGAGACCCAGTACTTC. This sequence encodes CASSLALQETQYF.

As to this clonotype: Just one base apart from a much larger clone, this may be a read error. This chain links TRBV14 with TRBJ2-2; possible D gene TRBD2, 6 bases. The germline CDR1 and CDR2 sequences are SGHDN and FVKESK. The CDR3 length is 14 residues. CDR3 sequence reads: CASSQVVGGGELLF. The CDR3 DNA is TGTGCCAGCAGCCAAGTCGTGGGAGGCGGGGAGCTGCTTTTT.

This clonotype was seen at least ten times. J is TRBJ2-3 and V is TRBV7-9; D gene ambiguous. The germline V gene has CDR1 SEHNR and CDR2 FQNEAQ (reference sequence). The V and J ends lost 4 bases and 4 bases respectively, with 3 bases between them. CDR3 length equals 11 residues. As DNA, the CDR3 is TGTGCCAGCAGCTCCTCAGATACGCAGTATTTT. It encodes CASSSSDTQYF.

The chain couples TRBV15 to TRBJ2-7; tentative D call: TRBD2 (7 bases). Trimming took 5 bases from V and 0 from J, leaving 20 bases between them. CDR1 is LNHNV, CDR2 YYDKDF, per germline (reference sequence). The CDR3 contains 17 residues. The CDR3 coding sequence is TGTGCCACCAGCGGGGGGGGGCGACTCACCAGCTCCTACGAGCAGTACTTC. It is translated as CATSGGGRLTSSYEQYF.

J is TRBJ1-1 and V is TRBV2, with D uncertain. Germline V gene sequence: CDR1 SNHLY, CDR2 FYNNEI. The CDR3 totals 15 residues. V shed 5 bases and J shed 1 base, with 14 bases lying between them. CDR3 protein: CASSLVSGANTEAFF. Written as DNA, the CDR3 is TGTGCCAGCAGTTTGGTTAGCGGAGCGAACACTGAAGCTTTCTTT.

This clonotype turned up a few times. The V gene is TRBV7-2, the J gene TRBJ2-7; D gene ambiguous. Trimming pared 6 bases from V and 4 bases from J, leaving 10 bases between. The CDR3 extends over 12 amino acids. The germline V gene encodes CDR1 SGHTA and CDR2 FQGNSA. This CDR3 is CASSFSQYEQYF. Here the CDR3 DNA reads TGTGCCAGCAGTTTTAGCCAGTACGAGCAGTACTTC.